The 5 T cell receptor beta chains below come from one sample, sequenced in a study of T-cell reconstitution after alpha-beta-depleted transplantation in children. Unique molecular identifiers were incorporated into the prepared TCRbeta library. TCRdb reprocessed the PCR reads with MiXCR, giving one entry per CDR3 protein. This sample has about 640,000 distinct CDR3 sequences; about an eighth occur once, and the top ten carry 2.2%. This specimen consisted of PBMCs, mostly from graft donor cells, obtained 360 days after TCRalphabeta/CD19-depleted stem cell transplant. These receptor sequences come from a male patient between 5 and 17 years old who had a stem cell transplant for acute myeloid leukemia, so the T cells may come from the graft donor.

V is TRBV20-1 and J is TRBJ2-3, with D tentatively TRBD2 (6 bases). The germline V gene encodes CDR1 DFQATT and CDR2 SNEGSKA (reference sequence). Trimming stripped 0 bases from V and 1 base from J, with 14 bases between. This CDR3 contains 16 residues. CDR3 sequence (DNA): TGCAGTGCTAGAGATGGGGCTAGCGCACGCACAGATACGCAGTATTTT. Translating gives CSARDGASARTDTQYF.

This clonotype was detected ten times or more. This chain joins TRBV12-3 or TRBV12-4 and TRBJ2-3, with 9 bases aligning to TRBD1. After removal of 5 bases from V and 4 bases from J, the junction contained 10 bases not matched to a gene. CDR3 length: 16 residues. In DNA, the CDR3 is TGTGCCAGCAGTCCGTCCGGACAGGGGTCTCCAGATACGCAGTATTTT. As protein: CASSPSGQGSPDTQYF.

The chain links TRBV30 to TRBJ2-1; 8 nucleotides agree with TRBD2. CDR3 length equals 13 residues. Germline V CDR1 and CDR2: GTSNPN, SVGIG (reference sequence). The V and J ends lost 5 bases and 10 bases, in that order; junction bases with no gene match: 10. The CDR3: CAWRKTPGGEQFF. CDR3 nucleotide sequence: TGTGCCTGGCGGAAGACCCCGGGGGGGGAGCAGTTCTTC.

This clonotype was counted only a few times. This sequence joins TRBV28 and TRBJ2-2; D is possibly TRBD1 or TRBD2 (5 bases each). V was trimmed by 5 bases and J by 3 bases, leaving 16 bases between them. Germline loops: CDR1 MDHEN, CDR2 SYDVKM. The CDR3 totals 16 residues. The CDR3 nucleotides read TGTGCCAGCAGTCGGGGAGATCGGGGCGACACCGGGGAGCTGTTTTTT. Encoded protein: CASSRGDRGDTGELFF.

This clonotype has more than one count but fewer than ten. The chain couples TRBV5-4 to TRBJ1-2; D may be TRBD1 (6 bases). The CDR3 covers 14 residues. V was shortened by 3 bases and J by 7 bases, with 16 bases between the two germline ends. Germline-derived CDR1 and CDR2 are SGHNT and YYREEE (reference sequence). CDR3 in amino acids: CASSSSTGFSGYTF. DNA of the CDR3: TGTGCCAGCAGCTCGAGTACAGGGTTTTCTGGCTACACCTTC.